The T cell receptor beta chain described here comes from a study of CD8+CD57+ T cells in acquired aplastic anemia. Whole-study context: Mean yield of DNA from sorted CD4+ and CD8+ cells was 3 to 3.5 ug.

This CDR3 is built from 17 residues. After removal of 6 bases from V and 3 bases from J, the junction contained 12 bases not matched to a gene. Per the germline V gene, CDR1 is DFQATT and CDR2 is SNEGSKA (reference sequence). Profiles of TCR beta VDJ and CDR3 were generated from a genomic DNA template. TCRdb called the reads again in MiXCR, with one record for every CDR3 protein. Of approximately 200,000 distinct CDR3 sequences listed, about three fifths are singletons. Study-wide findings and caveats: For CD8+ Simpson's diversity, patients and controls showed no significant difference. Patients shared approximately 30 CD8+ CDR3 sequences with controls.

A word on this clonotype: Its cognate antigen is unknown.

The clonotype originates from a human donor with severe aplastic anemia or a healthy control (not recorded which). Sequencing input: sorted CD4+, CD8+, or CD8+CD57+ T cells (not recorded which) from PBMCs. V and J are TRBV20-1 and TRBJ2-4, with 12 bases fitting TRBD1. The DNA of the CDR3 is TGCAGTGCCCAGGCGGGACAGGGGGCGTACGGCAAAAACATTCAGTACTTC. The encoded protein is CSAQAGQGAYGKNIQYF.